This record concerns one T cell receptor (beta chain) sequence. Germline CDR1 ENHRY, CDR2 SYGVKD. The junction had 6 bases not matched to a gene; V was cut back by 6 bases and J by 5 bases. The CDR3 consists of 15 residues. This sample was included in a study of blood T cell repertoires in COVID-19. On the study more broadly: Samples came from the United States, Italy and Spain, spanning acute and convalescent COVID-19.

As handled by the study authors: Amplifying reference gene primers gave estimates of nucleated cell counts. The protocol was immunoSEQ multiplex PCR, while the TCRdb copy is restricted to in-frame clones and leaves out a portion. The D gene and trimming were derived from the DNA, and the V and J assignments and clone size from that table. The profile shows a few hundred thousand clones, 87% of them singletons. The clonotype comes from a woman aged 45-65 years who had recovered from COVID-19. The rearrangement uses TRBV10-3 and TRBJ2-2, with 10 bases aligning to TRBD1. Specimen: peripheral blood. The CDR3 here is CAIRTGTGETGELFF. CDR3 DNA: TGTGCCATCAGAACCGGGACAGGGGAGACCGGGGAGCTGTTTTTT.